Listed here are 28 T cell receptor beta chains from one sample, sequenced in a study of response to subunit inactivated influenza vaccine. TCRdb re-derived calls from the RT-PCR reads in MiXCR, one entry per CDR3 protein. The sample includes around 480,000 distinct CDR3 sequences, 16% of them seen just once. The material was CD4+ T cells sorted from PBMCs, obtained around 25 months after vaccination. All receptors come from a man between 50 and 69 years old who received an inactivated influenza vaccine.

The genes are TRBV11-2 and TRBJ2-5; perhaps TRBD2 as D (6 bases). V was pared by 1 base and J by 4 bases, with 16 bases between. The V gene's germline CDR1 is SGHAT and CDR2 FQNNGV. The length of the CDR3 is 16 residues. CDR3 residues: CASSLVVLGGSETQYF. In DNA, the CDR3 is TGTGCCAGCAGCTTAGTGGTCTTGGGAGGTTCAGAGACCCAGTACTTC.

This clonotype was counted a few times. J is TRBJ2-1 and V is TRBV20-1; TRBD2 agrees at 9 bases. The ends lost 6 bases at V and 9 bases at J; junction bases unmatched: 12. Germline V lookup: CDR1 DFQATT, CDR2 SNEGSKA (reference sequence). CDR3 length: 14 residues. Here the CDR3 DNA reads TGCAGTGCCAACCGACTAGCGGAGGGGGCTGAGCAGTTCTTC. Translation: CSANRLAEGAEQFF.

This chain links TRBV5-1 with TRBJ2-5; the D gene could be TRBD1 or TRBD2 (5 bases each). Looked up from germline, CDR1 is SGHRS and CDR2 is YFSETQ. The CDR3 consists of 14 residues. Trimming left V 4 bases short and J 3 bases short, with 13 bases between. The CDR3 is CASSMGPTEETQYF. The CDR3, as DNA: TGCGCCAGCAGCATGGGACCGACAGAAGAGACCCAGTACTTC.

CDR3 protein: CATSRGGFGSEELFF. As DNA, the CDR3 is TGTGCCACCAGCAGAGGGGGGTTTGGAAGTGAGGAACTGTTTTTT. This chain links TRBV15 with TRBJ1-4; D is perhaps TRBD1 (5 bases). This CDR3 is 15 amino acids long. Trimming left V 1 base short and J 12 bases short, with 18 bases between. Germline values: CDR1 LNHNV, CDR2 YYDKDF (reference sequence).

This chain connects TRBV20-1 to TRBJ2-7, with D perhaps TRBD1 or TRBD2 (5 bases each). This CDR3 is built from 12 residues. Germline CDR1 reads DFQATT; CDR2 reads SNEGSKA (reference sequence). The CDR3 is CRADLGVNEQYF. CDR3 nucleotide sequence: TGCAGAGCGGATCTGGGGGTCAACGAGCAGTACTTC.

This clonotype has a handful of counts. This sequence joins TRBV24-1 and TRBJ2-5; unclear D gene. There are 12 residues in the CDR3. Per germline, CDR1 KGHDR and CDR2 SFDVKD. V was shortened by 3 bases and J by 5 bases, with 6 bases between the two germline ends. CDR3 sequence reads: CATSDPKETQYF. CDR3 nucleotide sequence: TGTGCCACCAGTGATCCCAAGGAGACCCAGTACTTC.

The table lists this clonotype with a few counts. The chain employs TRBV18 and TRBJ2-7; possibly TRBD1 or TRBD2 for D (5 bases each). The CDR3 runs to 12 residues. Trimming took 5 bases from V and 6 from J, leaving 11 bases between them. Germline loops: CDR1 KGHSH, CDR2 LQKENI. The CDR3 sequence is CASSRRDGEQYF. DNA of the CDR3: TGTGCCAGCTCAAGACGGGACGGCGAGCAGTACTTC.

This sequence joins TRBV7-8 and TRBJ2-1; maybe TRBD2 (6 bases). The CDR3 has 12 residues. Germline assignment: CDR1 SGHVS and CDR2 FQNEAQ. Trimming pared 5 bases from V and 8 bases from J, leaving 10 bases between. CDR3 loop: CASSPGLYEQFF. Written as DNA, the CDR3 is TGTGCCAGCAGCCCCGGACTATATGAGCAGTTCTTC.

This clonotype has only a few counts. The rearrangement joins TRBV7-2 to TRBJ2-7; 12 bases match TRBD1. Germline CDR1 SGHTA, CDR2 FQGNSA. Trimming removed 4 bases from V and 4 bases from J; junction bases left unmatched: 8. The CDR3 is 16 amino acids. Here the CDR3 DNA reads TGTGCCAGCAGCTCAGGGACAGGGGGCCCCCTTTACGAGCAGTACTTC. Translated: CASSSGTGGPLYEQYF.

The chain recombines TRBV5-1 with TRBJ2-3; 8 nucleotides line up with TRBD2. This CDR3 is built from 15 residues. Trimming removed 4 bases from V and 0 bases from J; junction bases left unmatched: 4. From germline, CDR1 is SGHRS and CDR2 YFSETQ. The CDR3 nucleotides are TGCGCCAGCAGCATAGGCGGGGGGAGCACAGATACGCAGTATTTT. Encoded protein: CASSIGGGSTDTQYF.

The V and J genes are TRBV2 and TRBJ2-2; the D gene is possibly TRBD2 (7 bases). Trimming cost V 8 bases and J 5 bases, with 12 bases left between them. Germline CDR1 SNHLY, CDR2 FYNNEI. There are 13 residues in the CDR3. In DNA, the CDR3 is TGTGCCAGCGCGGGGGCCAGGACCGGGGAGCTGTTTTTT. It translates to CASAGARTGELFF.

This clonotype was observed a handful of times. J is TRBJ2-7 and V is TRBV10-3, with 9 bases aligning to TRBD1. The CDR3 is 13 residues long. The germline gives CDR1 ENHRY, CDR2 SYGVKD. V gave up 4 bases and J gave up 3 bases; unmatched junction bases: 1. The CDR3 bases are TGTGCCATCAGTGCGGGACAGGGCTACGAGCAGTACTTC. Its translation is CAISAGQGYEQYF.

This clonotype showed up just a few times. The chain employs TRBV7-2 and TRBJ2-2, with 9 bases fitting TRBD2. Germline assignment: CDR1 SGHTA and CDR2 FQGNSA. V lost 5 bases to trimming and J lost 8 bases; unmatched junction nucleotides: 9. CDR3 size: 15 residues. CDR3 amino acids: CASSLSGSSVGELFF. As DNA, the CDR3 is TGTGCCAGCAGCCTTAGCGGGAGTAGTGTAGGGGAGCTGTTTTTT.

A few counts support this clonotype. V usage is TRBV20-1 and J usage is TRBJ2-1; D tentatively fits TRBD1 or TRBD2 (8 bases each). Trimming took off 6 bases at V and 5 bases at J, with 20 bases between the two ends. There are 15 residues in the CDR3. Germline V lookup: CDR1 DFQATT, CDR2 SNEGSKA (reference sequence). The CDR3 DNA sequence: TGCAGTGCCCCAGGGGGCGGGGGGCTAAACAATGAGCAGTTCTTC. Its translation: CSAPGGGGLNNEQFF.

There are a few counts of this clonotype. The chain employs TRBV5-1 and TRBJ1-2; 8 positions agree with TRBD1. The CDR3 consists of 14 residues. Germline CDR1 SGHRS, CDR2 YFSETQ. Trimming at V came to 5 bases and at J to 6 bases, leaving 9 bases not matched to a gene. CDR3 in DNA: TGCGCCAGCAGAAAGATGACAGGGGCGGATGGCTACACCTTC. It specifies CASRKMTGADGYTF.

The rearrangement joins TRBV27 to TRBJ2-3; 10 nucleotides match TRBD2. The CDR3 runs 12 residues. Germline CDR1 is MNHEY and CDR2 is SMNVEV (reference sequence). V was pared by 2 bases and J by 14 bases, with 4 bases of the junction left unmatched. The DNA of the CDR3 is TGTGCCAGCAGTTTACCAGCGGGGGGGCTGTATTTT. Protein: CASSLPAGGLYF.

This clonotype has only a few counts. This chain joins TRBV6-1 and TRBJ1-1, with 9 bases aligning to TRBD1. This CDR3 has 17 amino acids. V lost 5 bases and J lost 0; bases outside the gene matches: 10. CDR1 and CDR2 (germline): MNHNS, SASEGT. The CDR3: CASSRPTGGRLNTEAFF. DNA for the CDR3: TGTGCCAGCAGTCGACCAACAGGGGGCCGTTTGAACACTGAAGCTTTCTTT.

This clonotype has only a few counts. The rearrangement links TRBV5-1 to TRBJ1-1; D perhaps matches TRBD1 (5 bases). Trimming removed 3 bases from V and 6 bases from J, with 27 bases in between. CDR3 length equals 18 residues. Per the germline V gene, CDR1 is SGHRS and CDR2 is YFSETQ. The CDR3 region has the DNA TGCGCCAGCAGCTACGGTGGTGCAGGGAGTCGGATTAGCGCTGAAGCTTTCTTT. Its translation is CASSYGGAGSRISAEAFF.

The rearrangement uses TRBV15 and TRBJ2-3; no firm D call. The V and J ends lost 0 bases and 2 bases respectively, with 9 bases between them. The CDR3 extends over 15 amino acids. The germline V gene encodes CDR1 LNHNV and CDR2 YYDKDF (reference sequence). CDR3 loop: CATSRDRSITDTQYF. CDR3 nucleotides: TGTGCCACCAGCAGAGATCGGTCGATCACAGATACGCAGTATTTT.

This clonotype was counted ten times or more. V is TRBV12-3 or TRBV12-4 and J is TRBJ2-2, with D unresolved. V was trimmed by 6 bases and J by 4 bases, leaving 6 bases between them. The CDR3 is 12 residues long. The CDR3 region has the DNA TGTGCCAGCAGCCGTTCCACCGGGGAGCTGTTTTTT. Amino acid sequence: CASSRSTGELFF.

This chain joins TRBV7-2 and TRBJ1-1; tentatively, D is TRBD1 (5 bases). Germline V gene lookup returns CDR1 SGHTA and CDR2 FQGNSA. Trimming pared 6 bases from V and 8 bases from J, leaving 19 bases between. This CDR3 is built from 14 residues. CDR3 coding DNA: TGTGCCAGCAGGAGGCCCAGGGACGGAAAAGAAGCTTTCTTT. This encodes CASRRPRDGKEAFF.

A few counts support this clonotype. This rearrangement joins TRBV20-1 to TRBJ2-3, with TRBD2 identical over 7 bases. Germline CDR1 DFQATT, CDR2 SNEGSKA (reference sequence). The V gene end was trimmed by 1 base and the J gene end by 6 bases; junction bases not matched to a gene: 13. The CDR3 loop spans 16 amino acids. CDR3 region: CSARVAVGGVADTQYF. The CDR3 coding sequence is TGCAGTGCTAGAGTGGCTGTGGGGGGGGTCGCGGATACGCAGTATTTT.

The V call is TRBV7-9, the J call TRBJ1-1; TRBD1 agrees at 11 bases. V was clipped by 0 bases and J by 4 bases; unmatched bases: 4. CDR3 length: 16 amino acids. The germline V gene encodes CDR1 SEHNR and CDR2 FQNEAQ (reference sequence). CDR3 nucleotide sequence: TGTGCCAGCAGCTTAGCGCTTGGGACAGGGGGCACTGAAGCTTTCTTT. Protein product: CASSLALGTGGTEAFF.

At least ten counts were recorded for this clonotype. V gene TRBV7-2 combines with J gene TRBJ2-1, with D unresolved. V lost 2 bases, J lost 5 bases, and 7 bases lay in between. This CDR3 spans 13 amino acids. Germline V lookup: CDR1 SGHTA, CDR2 FQGNSA. The CDR3 nucleotides are TGTGCCAGCAGCTTACAGGTCCACAATGAGCAGTTCTTC. The encoded protein is CASSLQVHNEQFF.

The chain couples TRBV6-1 to TRBJ2-5, with D possibly being TRBD2 (6 bases). The CDR3 extends over 14 amino acids. Germline V gene data show CDR1 as MNHNS and CDR2 as SASEGT. With 7 bases removed from V and 0 bases from J, the gap between germline ends came to 12 bases. The DNA of the CDR3 is TGTGCCAGCACGAGGGACTGGAACCAAGAGACCCAGTACTTC. Its translation: CASTRDWNQETQYF.

This chain's CDR3 is CATSDRRATAKNIQYF. CDR3 sequence (DNA): TGTGCCACCAGTGACCGACGGGCGACGGCCAAAAACATTCAGTACTTC. The chain carries TRBV24-1 and TRBJ2-4, with D hard to call. CDR3 length: 16 amino acids. Germline V gene sequence: CDR1 KGHDR, CDR2 SFDVKD. Trimming left V 4 bases short and J 1 base short, with 13 bases between.

The V gene is TRBV5-1, the J gene TRBJ1-2; D remains unclear. V lost 4 bases, J lost 0 bases, and 10 bases lay in between. This CDR3 is 14 amino acids long. CDR1 is SGHRS and CDR2 is YFSETQ in the germline V gene. This CDR3 is CASSQAQANYGYTF. The CDR3 region has the DNA TGCGCCAGCAGCCAGGCCCAAGCTAACTATGGCTACACCTTC.

The V and J genes are TRBV6-1 and TRBJ1-5, with D hard to call. The V end lost 3 bases, the J end lost 8 bases, and 8 bases lay between the germline ends. The CDR3 has 12 residues. Germline V CDR1 and CDR2: MNHNS, SASEGT. In nucleotides, the CDR3 is TGTGCCAGCAGTGATTTGGCGAAGCCCCAGCATTTT. Its protein product is CASSDLAKPQHF.